This entry lists 12 T cell receptor beta chains sequenced from one sample in a study of blood T cell repertoires in COVID-19. Sequencing used immunoSEQ multiplex PCR; TCRdb keeps in-frame clones, though not all of them. This sample carries 250,000 to 300,000 clones, 81% of them seen once, and the ten largest clones take around 2.9%. The sample comprised peripheral blood. These receptors were obtained from an older woman with active or convalescent COVID-19.

The gene calls are TRBV28 and TRBJ2-2, with 10 bases that match TRBD2. Germline V gene lookup returns CDR1 MDHEN and CDR2 SYDVKM. V was pared by 8 bases and J by 6 bases, with 9 bases of the junction left unmatched. The CDR3 totals 15 residues. The CDR3 reads CASVSSSGGAGELFF. CDR3 sequence (DNA): TGTGCCAGCGTCTCCTCCAGCGGGGGGGCCGGGGAGCTGTTTTTT.

This rearrangement joins TRBV2 to TRBJ1-2; D not resolved. This CDR3 is 15 amino acids long. Trimming took off 2 bases at V and 4 bases at J, with 14 bases between the two ends. Germline values: CDR1 SNHLY, CDR2 FYNNEI. CDR3 sequence: CASSESGRGGYGYTF. As DNA, the CDR3 is TGTGCCAGCAGTGAATCGGGTCGGGGTGGCTATGGCTACACCTTC.

Only a few counts were recorded for this clone. V gene TRBV24-1 combines with J gene TRBJ1-2, with D possibly being TRBD1 (6 bases). Germline CDR1 KGHDR, CDR2 SFDVKD. The CDR3 loop spans 14 amino acids. V gave up 2 bases and J gave up 6 bases, with 12 bases separating them. The CDR3 loop reads CATSDSRTVHGYTF. The CDR3 coding sequence is TGTGCCACCAGTGATTCACGGACAGTGCATGGCTACACCTTC.

About this clone: The junction shows a germline mismatch at one end, possibly a read error. This chain joins TRBV10-3 and TRBJ2-7; D possibly corresponds to TRBD1 (6 bases). Germline V gene lookup returns CDR1 ENHRY and CDR2 SYGVKD. CDR3 size: 13 residues. In DNA form, the CDR3 reads TGTGCCGTCAGGGGCGAATCCTCCTACGAGCAGTACTTC. Encoded protein: CAVRGESSYEQYF.

The chain couples TRBV6-6 to TRBJ1-3; no clear D. The CDR3 is 15 amino acids. Deletions cut 8 bases from V and 2 bases from J, with 16 bases between. Per germline, CDR1 MNHNY and CDR2 SVGAGI (reference sequence). In DNA form, the CDR3 reads TGTGCCAGCTCTACTCCACGGGGAGCTGGAAACACCATATATTTT. It yields the protein CASSTPRGAGNTIYF.

V usage is TRBV7-9 and J usage is TRBJ2-4; TRBD1 matches 8 bases. V shed 5 bases, J shed 3 bases, and the junction held 3 bases outside the gene matches. The CDR3 is made up of 14 amino acids. CDR1 and CDR2 from the germline V gene are SEHNR and FQNEAQ (reference sequence). The CDR3 here is CASSIQGVKNIQYF. The CDR3 DNA sequence: TGTGCCAGCAGCATACAGGGGGTCAAAAACATTCAGTACTTC.

This clone was counted only a few times. The chain uses TRBV7-9 and TRBJ1-1; D not resolved. Trimming pared 2 bases from V and 11 bases from J, leaving 15 bases between. CDR3 length: 13 amino acids. The V gene's germline CDR1 is SEHNR and CDR2 FQNEAQ (reference sequence). CDR3 sequence (DNA): TGTGCCAGCAGCTTAATCCCAGGCCGTCCGGCTTTCTTT. As protein: CASSLIPGRPAFF.

The chain recombines TRBV27 with TRBJ1-5, with D maybe TRBD1 (6 bases). CDR3 size: 15 residues. Germline lookup yields CDR1 MNHEY and CDR2 SMNVEV (reference sequence). Trimming shortened V by 6 bases and J by 3 bases, and 15 bases separated the two germline ends. The CDR3 protein is CASSKQGAANQPQHF. CDR3 DNA: TGTGCCAGCAGCAAACAGGGAGCGGCCAATCAGCCCCAGCATTTT.

The chain is built from TRBV7-9 and TRBJ1-5; D is undetermined. Trimming removed 1 base from V and 0 bases from J, with 7 bases in between. The CDR3 totals 15 residues. Germline CDR1 and CDR2: SEHNR and FQNEAQ (reference sequence). CDR3 bases: TGTGCCAGCAGCTTAGGCGGGGATAGCAATCAGCCCCAGCATTTT. This gives the protein CASSLGGDSNQPQHF.

The chain links TRBV7-3 to TRBJ2-3; 8 nucleotides agree with TRBD2. The CDR3 totals 15 residues. With V trimmed by 5 bases and J by 6 bases, 10 bases remained unmatched. Germline values: CDR1 SGHTA, CDR2 FQGTGA. The CDR3 DNA sequence: TGTGCCAGCAGCCTTGGGACTAGACAAGTGGATACGCAGTATTTT. It codes for CASSLGTRQVDTQYF. The full variable domain, completed using reference TRBV7-3 and TRBJ2-3, is GAGVSQTPSNKVTEKGKYVELRCDPISGHTALYWYRQSLGQGPEFLIYFQGTGAADDSGLPNDRFFAVRPEGSVSTLKIQRTERGDSAVYLCASSLGTRQVDTQYFGPGTRLTVL.

J is TRBJ1-6 and V is TRBV28; 7 bases agree with TRBD1. The CDR3 contains 15 residues. After removal of 7 bases from V and 7 bases from J, the junction contained 10 bases not matched to a gene. Looked up from germline, CDR1 is MDHEN and CDR2 is SYDVKM. Here the CDR3 reads CASTVTGNGNSPLHF. The CDR3 DNA sequence: TGTGCCAGCACCGTGACAGGGAATGGGAATTCACCCCTCCACTTT.

The chain uses TRBV21-1 and TRBJ1-2. TRBV21-1 is an annotated pseudogene. The CDR3 is made up of 14 amino acids. The CDR3 sequence: CASKYFRLYYGYTF. CDR3 bases: TGTGCCAGCAAATACTTTCGACTATACTATGGCTACACCTTC.